This T cell receptor (beta chain) was found in a study of CD8+CD57+ T cells in acquired aplastic anemia. Study summary: Isolated CD4+ and CD8+ cells, once sorted, yielded DNA averaging around 3.3 ug.

Overall study findings and caveats: Approximately 29 was the count of CD8+ CDR3 sequences that patients shared with controls. A significant difference in CD8+ Simpson's diversity between patients and controls was not found.

The study profiled TCR beta VDJ and CDR3 using genomic DNA as template. Using its own MiXCR run on the reads, TCRdb lists one record per CDR3 protein. The sample lists roughly 160,000 distinct CDR3 sequences, about three fifths occurring once. Points on this clonotype: Its antigen remains unknown.

The CDR3 has 14 residues. Germline V gene sequence: CDR1 DFQATT, CDR2 SNEGSKA (reference sequence). Between the trimmed V and J ends, which lost 0 bases and 11 bases, there was a span of 17 bases. Material: sorted CD4+, CD8+, or CD8+CD57+ T cells (not recorded which) from PBMCs. The rearrangement uses TRBV20-1 and TRBJ2-1; D is ambiguous. The source of this sequence is a human donor in good health. The CDR3 sequence: CSAREDLHGDQQFF. CDR3 bases: TGCAGTGCTAGAGAGGACCTACACGGCGATCAGCAGTTCTTC.